This TCR beta chain emerged from a study of blood T cells in healthy people across ages. Drawn from each donor were roughly 10 milliliters of peripheral blood. The use of a sample-barcoded 5' primer and a J-beta primer mix characterized a second PCR of about 6 to 12 cycles. TCRdb re-analysed the 5' RACE reads in MiXCR, keeping a single row per CDR3 protein. The sample consists of about a million distinct CDR3 sequences, roughly 51% of them appearing once. Study observations and caveats: Higher diversity and more naive CD4+ cells were features of long-lived donors, compared to aged donors. Naive T cell percentage strongly correlated with TCR beta diversity.

The CDR3 totals 15 residues. V lost 0 bases, J lost 15 bases, and 21 bases lay in between. Germline V CDR1 and CDR2: LNHNV, YYDKDF (reference sequence). In this sample, this clonotype turned up a few times. What it recognizes is unknown. Source material: blood. The chain has TRBV15 and TRBJ1-5; D is perhaps TRBD1 (6 bases). This TCR was sampled from a woman in her fifties or sixties in good health. The CDR3 spells CATSRDAGASVTGHF. The CDR3 DNA is TGTGCCACCAGCAGAGACGCAGGGGCCTCGGTCACTGGGCATTTT.